One and the same sample provided the 4 T cell receptor beta chains below, sequenced in a study of T-cell reconstitution after alpha-beta-depleted transplantation in children. Preparing the TCRbeta library involved the use of unique molecular identifiers. TCRdb reanalysed the PCR reads using MiXCR and keeps one entry per CDR3 protein. The table includes over 200,000 distinct CDR3 sequences, roughly 11% detected once. Material: PBMCs, obtained before TCRalphabeta/CD19-depleted stem cell transplant. These receptors were collected from a child younger than two with acute myeloid leukemia, due to receive a stem cell transplant.

In this sample, this clonotype turned up many times. The gene calls are TRBV29-1 and TRBJ1-1; 9 bases match TRBD1. Germline CDR1 is SQVTM and CDR2 is ANQGSEA. The CDR3 runs to 16 residues. The junction had 12 bases not matched to a gene; V was cut back by 7 bases and J by 0 bases. CDR3 amino acids: CSAPTRDREMNTEAFF. In DNA, the CDR3 is TGCAGCGCCCCTACTCGGGACAGGGAGATGAACACTGAAGCTTTCTTT.

This clonotype was detected a few times. The V and J genes are TRBV4-2 and TRBJ2-3, with D possibly TRBD1 on 7 matching bases. V dropped 4 bases and J dropped 2 bases, with 13 bases sitting between them. This CDR3 has 15 residues. The V gene's germline CDR1 is LGHNA and CDR2 YNFKEQ. The CDR3 DNA sequence: TGTGCCAGCAGCCGCGGGACAGCCCCCACAGATACGCAGTATTTT. It encodes CASSRGTAPTDTQYF.

Many counts were recorded for this clonotype. The chain carries TRBV28 and TRBJ2-4; 8 bases are shared with TRBD1. Germline V gene data show CDR1 as MDHEN and CDR2 as SYDVKM. The CDR3 sequence is 15 residues long. The V segment lost 6 bases and the J segment 0 bases; nucleotides outside the gene matches: 4. The CDR3 region has the DNA TGTGCCAGCAGGCCCCAGGGGGCAGCCAAAAACATTCAGTACTTC. This gives the protein CASRPQGAAKNIQYF. Filled out from reference TRBV28 and TRBJ2-4, the complete variable domain reads DVKVTQSSRYLVKRTGEKVFLECVQDMDHENMFWYRQDPGLGLRLIYFSYDVKMKEKGDIPEGYSVSREKKERFSLILESASTNQTSMYLCASRPQGAAKNIQYFGAGTRLSVL.

This clonotype has at least ten counts. J is TRBJ2-7 and V is TRBV7-9; the D gene is possibly TRBD2 (5 bases). Germline values: CDR1 SEHNR, CDR2 FQNEAQ (reference sequence). With 1 base removed from V and 7 bases from J, the gap between germline ends came to 11 bases. The CDR3 sequence is 13 residues long. The CDR3 is CASSLGGIGEQYF. The CDR3 DNA reads TGTGCCAGCAGCTTAGGAGGGATCGGGGAGCAGTACTTC.